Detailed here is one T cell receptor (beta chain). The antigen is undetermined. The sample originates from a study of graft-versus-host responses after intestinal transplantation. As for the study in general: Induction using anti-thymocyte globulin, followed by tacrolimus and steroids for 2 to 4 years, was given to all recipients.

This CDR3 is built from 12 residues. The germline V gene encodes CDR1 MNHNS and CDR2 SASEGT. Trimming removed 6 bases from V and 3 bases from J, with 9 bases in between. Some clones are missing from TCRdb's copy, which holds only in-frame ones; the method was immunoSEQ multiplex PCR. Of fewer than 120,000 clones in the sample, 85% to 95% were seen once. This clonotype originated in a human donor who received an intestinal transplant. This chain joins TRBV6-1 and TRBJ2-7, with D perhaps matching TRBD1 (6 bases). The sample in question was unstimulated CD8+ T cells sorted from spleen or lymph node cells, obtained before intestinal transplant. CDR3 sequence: CASSPGDYEQYF. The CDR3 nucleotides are TGTGCCAGCAGCCCAGGGGACTACGAGCAGTACTTC.